This T cell receptor (beta chain) was identified during a study of technical replicates of blood from several donors. The protocol was immunoSEQ multiplex PCR, while the TCRdb copy is restricted to in-frame clones and leaves out a portion. The repertoire holds 75,000 to 100,000 clones, with less than 95% as singletons. The germline V gene has CDR1 SGHDT and CDR2 YYEEEE. After removal of 0 bases from V and 5 bases from J, the junction contained 7 bases not matched to a gene. The CDR3 runs 15 residues. This chain joins TRBV5-6 and TRBJ1-2; 7 bases map to TRBD1. The TCR was taken from a human donor in good health. The source material was T cells isolated from PBMCs. CDR3 in DNA: TGTGCCAGCAGCTTGGAGGGGGCGGGTGATTATGGCTACACCTTC. Its protein is CASSLEGAGDYGYTF. Variable domain in full (rest from reference TRBV5-6 and TRBJ1-2): DAGVTQSPTHLIKTRGQQVTLRCSPKSGHDTVSWYQQALGQGPQFIFQYYEEEERQRGNFPDRFSGHQFPNYSSELNVNALLLGDSALYLCASSLEGAGDYGYTFGSGTRLTVV.